These 7 T cell receptor beta chains were sequenced from one sample in a study of blood T cell repertoires in COVID-19. Some clones are missing from TCRdb's copy, which holds only in-frame ones; the method was immunoSEQ multiplex PCR. The sample yields about 250,000 clones, around 83% seen once. Specimen: peripheral blood. Every receptor here comes from a man in his forties with active or convalescent COVID-19.

The chain combines TRBV18 with TRBJ1-2; D remains unclear. In germline, CDR1 is KGHSH, CDR2 LQKENI. V dropped 0 bases and J dropped 0 bases, with 5 bases sitting between them. The CDR3 is made up of 14 amino acids. The CDR3 here is CASSPPSSNYGYTF. The CDR3 DNA follows: TGTGCCAGCTCACCACCGTCATCTAACTATGGCTACACCTTC.

In nucleotides, the CDR3 is TGTGCCAGCAGAAACCTAGCGGGAGGGCAGGCAGATACGCAGTATTTT. It specifies CASRNLAGGQADTQYF. The genes are TRBV27 and TRBJ2-3, with TRBD2 matching 12 bases. The CDR3 covers 16 residues. J gave up 4 bases and V 6 bases, and 8 bases lay outside the gene matches. In germline, CDR1 is MNHEY, CDR2 SMNVEV (reference sequence).

V gene TRBV7-9 combines with J gene TRBJ1-2; D possibly corresponds to TRBD1 (6 bases). There are 14 residues in the CDR3. V lost 5 bases to trimming and J lost 6 bases, with 16 bases between them. The germline V gene has CDR1 SEHNR and CDR2 FQNEAQ (reference sequence). The CDR3 sequence is CASSIYRGTHGYTF. As DNA, the CDR3 is TGTGCCAGCAGCATTTATAGGGGGACCCATGGCTACACCTTC.

The count of this clone is one. This chain joins TRBV19 and TRBJ1-4, with 12 positions matching TRBD1. Germline V CDR1 and CDR2: LNHDA, SQIVND (reference sequence). Trimming cost V 5 bases and J 7 bases; bases outside gene matches: 2. The length of the CDR3 is 14 residues. The CDR3 here is CASSGTGGVEKLFF. The CDR3 DNA follows: TGTGCCAGTAGTGGGACAGGGGGCGTTGAAAAACTGTTTTTT. The full variable domain, completed using reference TRBV19 and TRBJ1-4, is DGGITQSPKYLFRKEGQNVTLSCEQNLNHDAMYWYRQDPGQGLRLIYYSQIVNDFQKGDIAEGYSVSREKKESFPLTVTSAQKNPTAFYLCASSGTGGVEKLFFGSGTQLSVL.

The rearrangement links TRBV18 to TRBJ2-5, with 9 nucleotides matching TRBD1. The CDR3 extends over 13 amino acids. V lost 8 bases and J lost 4; bases outside the gene matches: 5. Germline values: CDR1 KGHSH, CDR2 LQKENI. The CDR3 nucleotides read TGTGCCAGCACCCCGGGACAGGGAGAGACCCAGTACTTC. Encoded protein: CASTPGQGETQYF.

This clone was detected once. The chain joins TRBV28 to TRBJ1-5; no clear D gene. Trimming shortened V by 4 bases and J by 5 bases, and 6 bases separated the two germline ends. This CDR3 has 12 residues. The germline CDR1 and CDR2 sequences are MDHEN and SYDVKM. CDR3 nucleotides: TGTGCCAGCAGTTCTGTCGATCAGCCCCAGCATTTT. This codes for CASSSVDQPQHF. The complete variable domain, with remaining parts taken from reference TRBV28 and TRBJ1-5, reads DVKVTQSSRYLVKRTGEKVFLECVQDMDHENMFWYRQDPGLGLRLIYFSYDVKMKEKGDIPEGYSVSREKKERFSLILESASTNQTSMYLCASSSVDQPQHFGDGTRLSIL.

CDR3 residues: CAWSTRYSNQPQHF. As DNA, the CDR3 is TGTGCCTGGAGTACACGTTATAGCAATCAGCCCCAGCATTTT. The rearrangement links TRBV30 to TRBJ1-5, with unresolved D. Germline V gene lookup returns CDR1 GTSNPN and CDR2 SVGIG (reference sequence). Between the trimmed V and J ends, which lost 2 bases and 0 bases, there was a span of 8 bases. The CDR3 is made up of 14 amino acids.